These 4 T cell receptor beta chains were sequenced from one sample in a study of a mutant IDH1 vaccine in newly diagnosed glioma. Assay used: immunoSEQ multiplex PCR; TCRdb lists only in-frame clones, some missing. Among roughly 110,000 clones listed, under 90% were seen once. Time point here: week 11, during vaccination. What each vaccine dose contained was 300 ug of mutant IDH1 20-mer peptide, accompanied by topical imiquimod. The antigens of these receptors remain unknown. The source was PBMCs, collected from a glioma patient whose treatment included an IDH1 peptide vaccine. These receptors came from a woman between 45 and 60 years old with glioma.

CDR3 protein: CASSLPDRYGYTF. The DNA of the CDR3 is TGTGCCAGCAGCTTACCGGACAGGTATGGCTACACCTTC. J is TRBJ1-2 and V is TRBV7-9; 7 bases map to TRBD1. CDR1 SEHNR and CDR2 FQNEAQ come from the germline V gene (reference sequence). The V gene end was trimmed by 2 bases and the J gene end by 5 bases; junction bases not matched to a gene: 2. This CDR3 is 13 amino acids long. The complete variable domain, with remaining parts taken from reference TRBV7-9 and TRBJ1-2, reads DTGVSQNPRHKITKRGQNVTFRCDPISEHNRLYWYRQTLGQGPEFLTYFQNEAQLEKSRLLSDRFSAERPKGSFSTLEIQRTEQGDSAMYLCASSLPDRYGYTFGSGTRLTVV.

The V call is TRBV6-5, the J call TRBJ1-1; D is perhaps TRBD1 (5 bases). The CDR3 is 14 residues long. V was shortened by 5 bases and J by 4 bases, with 14 bases between the two germline ends. CDR1 and CDR2 (germline): MNHEY, SVGAGI. CDR3 loop: CASSPTVRGTEAFF. DNA for the CDR3: TGTGCCAGCAGTCCTACAGTGAGGGGCACTGAAGCTTTCTTT.

The chain carries TRBV18 and TRBJ2-7; 8 bases fit TRBD1. The germline CDR1 and CDR2 sequences are KGHSH and LQKENI. V was pared by 4 bases and J by 3 bases, with 5 bases of the junction left unmatched. The CDR3 spans 14 residues. The CDR3 is CASSLGQVDYEQYF. The CDR3 coding sequence is TGTGCCAGCTCACTGGGACAGGTCGACTACGAGCAGTACTTC.

The V gene is TRBV9, the J gene TRBJ2-1; a weak D match, TRBD2 (5 bases). The CDR3 contains 17 residues. V dropped 4 bases and J dropped 0 bases, with 17 bases sitting between them. Germline loops: CDR1 SGDLS, CDR2 YYNGEE. This CDR3 is CASSPRSGISSYNEQFF. The CDR3 DNA sequence: TGTGCCAGCAGCCCCCGGTCCGGGATCAGCTCCTACAATGAGCAGTTCTTC. Based on the CDR3 plus reference TRBV9 and TRBJ2-1, the full variable domain is DSGVTQTPKHLITATGQRVTLRCSPRSGDLSVYWYQQSLDQGLQFLIQYYNGEERAKGNILERFSAQQFPDLHSELNLSSLELGDSALYFCASSPRSGISSYNEQFFGPGTRLTVL.